The 9 T cell receptor beta chains below come from one sample, sequenced in a study of blood T cells in healthy people across ages. Alongside a J-beta primer mix, a sample-barcoded 5' primer served in a second PCR lasting 7 to 11 cycles. TCRdb redid the calling of the 5' RACE reads with MiXCR, one entry per CDR3 protein. This table holds 700,000 to 950,000 distinct CDR3 sequences, around 46% found once. The sequencing input was blood. The receptor set was obtained from a woman between 55 and 75 years old in good health.

At least ten counts were recorded for this clonotype. The chain combines TRBV7-2 with TRBJ2-1; 8 bases align to TRBD2. Trimming took 6 bases from V and 4 from J; bases not matched to a gene: 8. The CDR3 has 15 amino acids. Germline CDR1 SGHTA, CDR2 FQGNSA. CDR3 amino acids: CASRVGLALYNEQFF. DNA of the CDR3: TGTGCCAGCAGAGTCGGACTAGCTTTGTACAATGAGCAGTTCTTC.

The chain couples TRBV7-2 to TRBJ1-1; a possible D gene is TRBD1 (5 bases). Trimming cost V 7 bases and J 1 base, with 19 bases left between them. The CDR3 is 16 amino acids. CDR1 is SGHTA, CDR2 FQGNSA, per germline. The CDR3 spells CASNPPGAGSNTEAFF. The CDR3 nucleotides are TGTGCCAGCAACCCTCCTGGGGCAGGATCGAACACTGAAGCTTTCTTT.

Details on this clonotype: One junction end does not reproduce the germline sequence, and a read error may be involved. The chain has TRBV6-2 or TRBV6-3 and TRBJ2-4, with 9 bases that match TRBD2. The CDR3 covers 16 residues. Germline V gene sequence: CDR1 MNHEY, CDR2 SVGEGT. DNA of the CDR3: TGTGCCAGCAGTTACTGGCAGGGACTAGCCAAAAGCATTCAGTACTTC. Protein sequence: CASSYWQGLAKSIQYF.

The chain has TRBV9 and TRBJ1-6; D remains ambiguous. The length of the CDR3 is 15 residues. V lost 0 bases, J lost 5 bases, and 9 bases lay in between. The germline CDR1 and CDR2 sequences are SGDLS and YYNGEE. In nucleotides, the CDR3 is TGTGCCAGCAGCGTAGGGGCGGGGAATAATTCACCCCTCCACTTT. Amino acids: CASSVGAGNNSPLHF.

The chain carries TRBV2 and TRBJ1-2, with D unclear. Germline lookup yields CDR1 SNHLY and CDR2 FYNNEI. Trimming removed 7 bases at V and 7 bases at J, with 22 bases between. CDR3 length equals 15 residues. The CDR3 DNA reads TGTGCCAGCATCCTCCCTACTGGGCTTAGTTCTGGCTACACCTTC. It specifies CASILPTGLSSGYTF.

V is TRBV5-1 and J is TRBJ2-3, with TRBD2 identical over 10 bases. Losses at the gene ends were 0 bases for V and 6 bases for J; bases not matched to a gene: 4. CDR3 length: 15 residues. Germline lookup yields CDR1 SGHRS and CDR2 YFSETQ. In nucleotides, the CDR3 is TGCGCCAGCAGCTTGGATAGCGGGGGGAGCGATACGCAGTATTTT. It yields the protein CASSLDSGGSDTQYF.

The V and J genes are TRBV10-3 and TRBJ1-5, with 11 bases aligning to TRBD1. The length of the CDR3 is 13 residues. Trimming at V came to 11 bases and at J to 4 bases, leaving 4 bases not matched to a gene. Germline V gives CDR1 ENHRY, CDR2 SYGVKD. The CDR3 sequence is CAAGQGVNQPQHF. CDR3 coding DNA: TGTGCCGCGGGACAGGGGGTAAATCAGCCCCAGCATTTT.

V gene TRBV6-2 or TRBV6-3 combines with J gene TRBJ1-1; a weak D match, TRBD1 (5 bases). The length of the CDR3 is 11 residues. Germline V gene lookup returns CDR1 MNHEY and CDR2 SVGEGT. V lost 11 bases to trimming and J lost 6 bases, with 13 bases between them. The CDR3 DNA follows: TGTGCCTCATCCCGGGGGGCTGAAGCTTTCTTT. This encodes CASSRGAEAFF.

The V call is TRBV6-5, the J call TRBJ1-4; 7 bases agree with TRBD1. The CDR3 is made up of 14 amino acids. V gave up 2 bases and J gave up 6 bases; unmatched junction bases: 3. The germline CDR1 and CDR2 sequences are MNHEY and SVGAGI. The CDR3 here is CASSYITGDEKLFF. The CDR3 nucleotides read TGTGCCAGCAGTTACATAACAGGGGATGAAAAACTGTTTTTT.